This TCR beta chain was captured in a study of beta chain features in type 1 diabetes. The table lists this clone with a few counts. cDNA synthesis used the whole RNA isolate, giving expressed TCRB sequences. Profiled with immunoSEQ multiplex PCR; TCRdb holds only in-frame clones, not every one. Of about 340,000 clones in the sample, 7.5% to 9% are singletons; the top ten hold less than 0.5%. Germline V lookup: CDR1 LGHNA, CDR2 YNFKEQ. Germline trimming cut 5 bases from V and 4 bases from J; bases unmatched to any gene: 8. The length of the CDR3 is 16 residues. Sequenced material: central memory CD4+ T cells from blood. The rearrangement uses TRBV4-2 and TRBJ2-1; 10 nucleotides agree with TRBD2. The clonotype comes from a woman under 30 in good health. CDR3: CASSYTSGVDYNEQFF. CDR3 bases: TGTGCCAGCAGCTATACTAGCGGGGTGGATTACAATGAGCAGTTCTTC.